The sequence of this T cell receptor beta chain was determined in a study of CD8+ T cells in alopecia areata. Study-level background: Affected scalp percentage gauged treated patients' severity. Regarding the study as a whole: Scalp repertoires also include resident alphabeta T cells from normal skin.

This CDR3 comprises 15 residues. Germline V gene data show CDR1 as SNHLY and CDR2 as FYNNEI. The V gene lost 5 bases and the J gene lost 0 bases, with 11 bases spanning the gap. The table lists this clone with a few counts. Its antigen is unknown. Following extraction, RNA underwent reverse transcription to cDNA, which served as the sequencing template. Produced via immunoSEQ multiplex PCR; TCRdb's table is partial and in-frame only. The repertoire includes approximately 210,000 clones, over 60% of them detected once, and 0.95% to 1.5% sits in the top ten. Treatment indicated: oral pan-JAK inhibitor, 5-10 mg twice daily.

This sequence originates from a human donor with alopecia areata. The source was CD4+ T cells sorted from blood, collected at week 44, from a patient treated with tofacitinib. V gene TRBV2 combines with J gene TRBJ2-4, with D possibly being TRBD1 (5 bases). Here the CDR3 reads CASSYSRVAKNIQYF. CDR3 DNA sequence: TGTGCCAGCAGTTACTCCAGGGTAGCCAAAAACATTCAGTACTTC.